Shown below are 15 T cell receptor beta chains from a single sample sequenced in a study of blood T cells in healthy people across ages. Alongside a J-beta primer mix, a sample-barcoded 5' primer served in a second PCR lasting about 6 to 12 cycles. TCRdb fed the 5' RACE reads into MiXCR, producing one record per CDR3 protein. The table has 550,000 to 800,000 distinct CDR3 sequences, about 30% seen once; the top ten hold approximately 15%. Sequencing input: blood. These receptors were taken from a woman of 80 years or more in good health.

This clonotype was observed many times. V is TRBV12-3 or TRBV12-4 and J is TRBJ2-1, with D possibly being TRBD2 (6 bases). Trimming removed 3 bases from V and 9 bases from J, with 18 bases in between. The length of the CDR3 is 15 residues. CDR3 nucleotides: TGTGCCAGCAGTTTCGGGAGCAGTCTAATGAGTGAGCAGTTCTTC. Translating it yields CASSFGSSLMSEQFF.

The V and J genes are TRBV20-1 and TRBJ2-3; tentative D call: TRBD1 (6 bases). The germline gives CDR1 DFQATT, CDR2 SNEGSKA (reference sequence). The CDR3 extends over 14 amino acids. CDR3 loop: CDARLGGTAGTQYF. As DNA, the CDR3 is TGCGATGCTAGATTAGGGGGAACTGCAGGTACGCAGTATTTT.

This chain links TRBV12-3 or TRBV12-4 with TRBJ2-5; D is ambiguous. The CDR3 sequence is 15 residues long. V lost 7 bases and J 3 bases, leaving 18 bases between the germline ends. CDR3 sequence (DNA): TGTGCCAGCACCCATAAGGCAGTGAGAGAAGAGACCCAGTACTTC. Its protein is CASTHKAVREETQYF.

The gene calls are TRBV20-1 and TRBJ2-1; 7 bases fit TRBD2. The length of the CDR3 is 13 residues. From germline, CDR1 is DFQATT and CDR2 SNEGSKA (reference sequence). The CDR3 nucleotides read TGCGGTTCACAGCGGGGCTCCTACAATGAGCAGTTCTTC. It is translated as CGSQRGSYNEQFF.

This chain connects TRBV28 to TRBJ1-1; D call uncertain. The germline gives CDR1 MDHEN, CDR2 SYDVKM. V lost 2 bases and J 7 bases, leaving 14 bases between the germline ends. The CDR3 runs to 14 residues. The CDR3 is CASSLGIRQDEAFF. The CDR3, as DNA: TGTGCCAGCAGTTTAGGTATTAGGCAGGATGAAGCTTTCTTT.

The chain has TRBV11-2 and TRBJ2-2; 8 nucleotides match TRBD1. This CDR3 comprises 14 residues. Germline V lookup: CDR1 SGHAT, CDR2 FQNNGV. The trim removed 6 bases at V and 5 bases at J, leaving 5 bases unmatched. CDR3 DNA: TGTGCCAGCAGGACGACAGGGGCTACCGGGGAGCTGTTTTTT. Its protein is CASRTTGATGELFF.

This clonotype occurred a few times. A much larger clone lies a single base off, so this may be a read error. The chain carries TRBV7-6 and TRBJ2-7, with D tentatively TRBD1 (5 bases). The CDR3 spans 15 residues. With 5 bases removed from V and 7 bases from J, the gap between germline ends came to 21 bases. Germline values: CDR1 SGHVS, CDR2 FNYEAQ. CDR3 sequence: CASSADSPRRNEQYF. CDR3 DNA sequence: TGTGCCAGCAGCGCAGACAGCCCCAGGCGCAATGAGCAGTACTTC.

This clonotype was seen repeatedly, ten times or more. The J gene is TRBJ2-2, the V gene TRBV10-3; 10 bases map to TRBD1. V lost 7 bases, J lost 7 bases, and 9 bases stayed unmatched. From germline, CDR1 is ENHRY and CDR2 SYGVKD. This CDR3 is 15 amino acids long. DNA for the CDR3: TGTGCCATCACCCCGGGACAGGGGTATCTCGGGGAGCTGTTTTTT. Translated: CAITPGQGYLGELFF.

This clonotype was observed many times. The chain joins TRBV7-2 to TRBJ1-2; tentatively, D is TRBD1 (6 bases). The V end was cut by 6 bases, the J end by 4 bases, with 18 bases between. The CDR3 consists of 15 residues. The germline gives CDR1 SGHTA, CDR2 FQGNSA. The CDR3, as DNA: TGTGCCAGCAGACTGGCCGCTCAGGGGCCCTATGGCTACACCTTC. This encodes CASRLAAQGPYGYTF. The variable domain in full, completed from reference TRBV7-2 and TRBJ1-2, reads GAGVSQSPSNKVTEKGKDVELRCDPISGHTALYWYRQSLGQGLEFLIYFQGNSAPDKSGLPSDRFSAERTGGSVSTLTIQRTQQEDSAVYLCASRLAAQGPYGYTFGSGTRLTVV.

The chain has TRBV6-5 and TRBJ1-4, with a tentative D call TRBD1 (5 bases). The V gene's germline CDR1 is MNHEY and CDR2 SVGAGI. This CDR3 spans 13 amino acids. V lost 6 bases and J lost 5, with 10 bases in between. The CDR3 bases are TGTGCCAGCAGACGGGACGGGAATGAAAAACTGTTTTTT. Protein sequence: CASRRDGNEKLFF.

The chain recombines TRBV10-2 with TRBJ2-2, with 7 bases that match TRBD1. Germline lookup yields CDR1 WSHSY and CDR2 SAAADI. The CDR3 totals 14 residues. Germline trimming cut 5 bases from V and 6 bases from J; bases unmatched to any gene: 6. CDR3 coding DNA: TGCGCCAGCAGTACCGGACAGGCCCCCGGGGAGCTGTTTTTT. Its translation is CASSTGQAPGELFF.

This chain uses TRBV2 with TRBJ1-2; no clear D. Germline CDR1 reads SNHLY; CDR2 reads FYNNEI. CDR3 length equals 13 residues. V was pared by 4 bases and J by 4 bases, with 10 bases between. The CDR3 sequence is CASSVDGRYGYTF. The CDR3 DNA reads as TGTGCCAGCAGTGTGGACGGGCGCTATGGCTACACCTTC.

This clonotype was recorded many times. The CDR3 is CAWSTVGGPYEQYF. The CDR3 nucleotides read TGTGCCTGGAGTACCGTGGGTGGGCCCTACGAGCAGTACTTC. The V gene is TRBV30, the J gene TRBJ2-7; no reliable D call. This CDR3 has 14 amino acids. Germline lookup yields CDR1 GTSNPN and CDR2 SVGIG (reference sequence). V shed 2 bases and J shed 2 bases, with 13 bases lying between them.

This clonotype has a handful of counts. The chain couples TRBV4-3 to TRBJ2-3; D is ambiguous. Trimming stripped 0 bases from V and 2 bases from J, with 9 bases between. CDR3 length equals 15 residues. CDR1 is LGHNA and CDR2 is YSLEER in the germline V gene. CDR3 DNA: TGCGCCAGCAGCCAAGATTGGTCAAACACAGATACGCAGTATTTT. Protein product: CASSQDWSNTDTQYF.

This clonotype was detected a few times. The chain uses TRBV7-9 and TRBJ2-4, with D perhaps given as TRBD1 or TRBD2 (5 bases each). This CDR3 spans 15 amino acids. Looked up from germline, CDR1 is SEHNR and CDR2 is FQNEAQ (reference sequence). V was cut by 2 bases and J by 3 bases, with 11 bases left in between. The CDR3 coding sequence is TGTGCCAGCAGCTTAAATCTGGGGGTCAAAAACATTCAGTACTTC. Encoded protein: CASSLNLGVKNIQYF.